The 18 T cell receptor beta chains in this list originate from one sample, sequenced in a study of T-cell memory formation after mild COVID-19. TCRdb redid the calling of the 5' RACE reads with MiXCR, one entry per CDR3 protein. The data contain 450,000 to 650,000 distinct CDR3 sequences, roughly 22% of them seen just once; the ten biggest clones take up about 8.2%. The sample was PBMCs or a T cell subset sorted from them (not recorded which). The source is an adult woman who had mild COVID-19 (a few samples of this study predate the infection). Cell type and time point are not known.

This clonotype has ten or more counts. The V call is TRBV11-1, the J call TRBJ2-7; 7 bases fit TRBD1. This CDR3 contains 13 residues. V lost 7 bases and J lost 2; bases outside the gene matches: 5. Germline V gene data show CDR1 as SGHAT and CDR2 as FQDESV (reference sequence). The CDR3: CASKRQGPYEQYF. DNA for the CDR3: TGTGCCAGCAAACGACAGGGTCCCTACGAGCAGTACTTC.

The CDR3 protein is CASSTPENGLEQYF. CDR3 DNA sequence: TGTGCCAGTAGTACCCCCGAGAATGGACTCGAGCAGTACTTC. This sequence joins TRBV19 and TRBJ2-7, with D maybe TRBD2 (5 bases). Looked up from germline, CDR1 is LNHDA and CDR2 is SQIVND (reference sequence). Trimming removed 4 bases from V and 6 bases from J, with 16 bases in between. CDR3 length equals 14 residues.

This clonotype was seen a handful of times. The CDR3 protein is CASSFSGRSYEQYF. The CDR3 nucleotides are TGCGCCAGCAGCTTTTCAGGGCGCTCCTACGAGCAGTACTTC. The chain recombines TRBV5-1 with TRBJ2-7; D possibly corresponds to TRBD1 (5 bases). The germline V gene has CDR1 SGHRS and CDR2 YFSETQ. This CDR3 has 14 residues. Trimming took 2 bases from V and 0 from J, leaving 9 bases between them.

The CDR3 sequence: CASSLQQGAARNTEAFF. The CDR3 DNA sequence: TGTGCCAGCAGTTTGCAACAGGGGGCAGCGCGGAACACTGAAGCTTTCTTT. This rearrangement joins TRBV27 to TRBJ1-1; TRBD1 matches at 9 bases. The ends lost 3 bases at V and 1 base at J; junction bases unmatched: 9. This CDR3 is 17 amino acids long. From germline, CDR1 is MNHEY and CDR2 SMNVEV (reference sequence).

This clonotype was found a few times. This chain connects TRBV20-1 to TRBJ1-4; D gene ambiguous. This CDR3 region has 14 residues. CDR1 is DFQATT and CDR2 is SNEGSKA in the germline V gene (reference sequence). V lost 3 bases and J lost 5, with 13 bases in between. CDR3 region: CSARSPQANEKLFF. The CDR3 nucleotides read TGCAGTGCTAGGTCACCTCAGGCGAATGAAAAACTGTTTTTT.

This chain connects TRBV27 to TRBJ2-3, with a tentative D call TRBD2 (6 bases). The CDR3 contains 13 residues. Looked up from germline, CDR1 is MNHEY and CDR2 is SMNVEV (reference sequence). V was cut by 6 bases and J by 3 bases, with 10 bases left in between. The CDR3 sequence: CASRRRGTDTQYF. CDR3 bases: TGTGCCAGCAGACGGCGGGGAACAGATACGCAGTATTTT.

The CDR3: CASSPRGQTSGANVLTF. CDR3 sequence (DNA): TGTGCCAGCTCACCCCGAGGGCAGACCTCTGGGGCCAACGTCCTGACTTTC. The chain has TRBV18 and TRBJ2-6; a weak D match, TRBD2 (5 bases). Deletions cut 3 bases from V and 0 bases from J, with 12 bases between. CDR1 and CDR2 from the germline V gene are KGHSH and LQKENI. The CDR3 is 17 amino acids.

This clonotype was seen more than once but under ten times. The chain combines TRBV19 with TRBJ2-2, with no clear D. This CDR3 is 13 amino acids long. Looked up from germline, CDR1 is LNHDA and CDR2 is SQIVND (reference sequence). With 4 bases removed from V and 6 bases from J, the gap between germline ends came to 9 bases. The CDR3 region is CASSTSVAGELFF. DNA of the CDR3: TGTGCCAGTAGTACCTCAGTAGCCGGGGAGCTGTTTTTT.

This clonotype appeared many times. The chain employs TRBV18 and TRBJ1-5; D unresolved. The V gene lost 6 bases and the J gene lost 4 bases, with 13 bases spanning the gap. This CDR3 comprises 14 residues. Germline values: CDR1 KGHSH, CDR2 LQKENI. The CDR3 spells CASSDGRRNQPQHF. The CDR3 DNA reads TGTGCCAGCTCGGACGGACGCAGAAATCAGCCCCAGCATTTT.

The sample holds many counts of this clonotype. The chain's CDR3 is CASSPPVSYEQYF. The CDR3 nucleotides are TGTGCCAGCTCACCCCCCGTCTCCTACGAGCAGTACTTC. The gene calls are TRBV18 and TRBJ2-7; unclear D gene. V lost 3 bases and J lost 0, with 6 bases in between. The CDR3 covers 13 residues. In germline, CDR1 is KGHSH, CDR2 LQKENI.

V usage is TRBV29-1 and J usage is TRBJ2-2; a weak D match, TRBD2 (5 bases). The germline CDR1 and CDR2 sequences are SQVTM and ANQGSEA. V lost 7 bases and J lost 3, with 21 bases in between. This CDR3 is 16 amino acids long. CDR3 bases: TGCAGCGCCCGACCGGTGAGGGTACCGGACACCGGGGAGCTGTTTTTT. Protein product: CSARPVRVPDTGELFF.

This clonotype was seen more than once but under ten times. J is TRBJ2-7 and V is TRBV2; D is uncertain. This CDR3 spans 12 amino acids. V was cut by 0 bases and J by 9 bases, with 9 bases left in between. Germline V lookup: CDR1 SNHLY, CDR2 FYNNEI. CDR3 DNA: TGTGCCAGCAGTGAAGCGCAGTTTGGGCAGTACTTC. Its translation is CASSEAQFGQYF.

This clonotype was seen once. This chain joins TRBV7-9 and TRBJ2-7; 9 nucleotides agree with TRBD1. The CDR3 is 16 residues long. V was pared by 0 bases and J by 3 bases, with 6 bases of the junction left unmatched. Germline V gene sequence: CDR1 SEHNR, CDR2 FQNEAQ (reference sequence). CDR3 loop: CASSLAGGQGRYEQYF. The CDR3 nucleotides are TGTGCCAGCAGCTTAGCTGGGGGACAGGGCCGCTACGAGCAGTACTTC.

The chain uses TRBV5-5 and TRBJ1-6, with D perhaps matching TRBD1 (6 bases). Germline assignment: CDR1 SGHKS and CDR2 YYEKEE (reference sequence). The CDR3 consists of 15 residues. Trimming removed 1 base at V and 7 bases at J, with 12 bases between. The CDR3 nucleotides read TGTGCCAGCAGCTTGCCGGGACAACGCAATTCACCCCTCCACTTT. It translates to CASSLPGQRNSPLHF.

This clonotype came up a few times. The chain couples TRBV10-3 to TRBJ2-2; the D is unclear. The CDR3 consists of 13 residues. V gave up 6 bases and J gave up 4 bases, with 9 bases separating them. Germline loops: CDR1 ENHRY, CDR2 SYGVKD. The CDR3 DNA is TGTGCCATCAGCTGGACCGGCACCGGGGAGCTGTTTTTT. It specifies CAISWTGTGELFF.

This sequence joins TRBV3-1 and TRBJ2-4; D possibly corresponds to TRBD2 (7 bases). This CDR3 has 15 residues. Germline CDR1 and CDR2: LGHDT and YNNKEL (reference sequence). V was pared by 5 bases and J by 7 bases, with 18 bases between. The CDR3 region has the DNA TGTGCCAGCAGCGATTCGGGGGGCCCAAGGAACATTCAGTACTTC. This encodes CASSDSGGPRNIQYF.

This chain connects TRBV5-4 to TRBJ2-4; D is perhaps TRBD1 or TRBD2 (5 bases each). V was pared by 4 bases and J by 1 base, with 15 bases between. From germline, CDR1 is SGHNT and CDR2 YYREEE (reference sequence). The CDR3 spans 16 residues. The CDR3 spells CASSPGRDRAKNIQYF. The CDR3 DNA sequence: TGTGCCAGCAGCCCCGGACGGGACCGGGCCAAAAACATTCAGTACTTC. Using reference TRBV5-4 and TRBJ2-4 for the parts outside the CDR3, the full variable domain is ETGVTQSPTHLIKTRGQQVTLRCSSQSGHNTVSWYQQALGQGPQFIFQYYREEENGRGNFPPRFSGLQFPNYSSELNVNALELDDSALYLCASSPGRDRAKNIQYFGAGTRLSVL.

This chain connects TRBV12-3 or TRBV12-4 to TRBJ1-2; possible D gene TRBD1, 6 bases. Trimming left V 7 bases short and J 8 bases short, with 23 bases between. CDR3 size: 15 residues. CDR3 loop: CASTPSDRLLRGYTF. CDR3 nucleotide sequence: TGTGCCAGCACCCCATCCGACAGGTTATTACGAGGCTACACCTTC.